This TCR beta chain was sequenced during a study of OX40 agonist ivuxolimab in advanced cancers. At the level of the whole study: Ivuxolimab was an agonistic, fully human IgG2 monoclonal antibody directed against OX40 (CD134), a costimulatory receptor. Intravenous ivuxolimab was administered to patients every 2 weeks at six dose levels: 0.01, 0.1, 0.3, 1.5, 3 and 10 mg/kg. The paper covers the monotherapy dose-escalation part of the phase I ivuxolimab trial, which included N of about 50 patients. The dose-escalation cohort was over 70% male with a mean age of around 64 years, ranging from roughly 20 to 80. Among the approximately 50 dose-escalation patients, about 19 had hepatocellular carcinoma, approximately 15 melanoma, 9 renal cell carcinoma and 9 head and neck cancer. Peripheral TCRbeta sequencing was intended to test whether TCR sequence diversity was altered and clonal T-cell expansion was caused by ivuxolimab. Patients were allowed to have had prior anti-PD-1, anti-PD-L1 or anti-CTLA-4 therapy, and 40% of the dose-escalation patients had been treated with checkpoint inhibitors. Partial responses were achieved by three dose-escalation patients, of whom one had hepatocellular carcinoma and two had cutaneous melanoma. What the authors observed across the whole study: Antigen specificity was not determined for the clonally expanded peripheral T cells. After ivuxolimab, CD8+ T cells had more expanded clones than CD4+ T cells on average. Low levels of normalized T-cell clonal expansion were also seen in some nonresponding patients. At doses of 0.1 to 3.0 mg/kg, clonal expansion of both CD4+ and CD8+ blood T cells was observed from baseline to week 6. Partial responders in the 0.1-3.0 mg/kg groups had among the lowest normalized peripheral clonal expansion, especially among CD8+ T cells.

On this clone: The antigen this receptor binds is unknown. No much larger clonotype is one base removed from it; base qualities were not supplied.

Genomic DNA was isolated from the sorted cells so that the TCRbeta CDR3 region could be sequenced. TCRbeta CDR3 regions were sequenced using the immunoSEQ Assay. The table comes from immuneACCESS by way of TCRdb, which keeps in-frame sequences with V and J called. Part of the clones is missing from these tables; in studies checked, under half for an unresolved V gene and the rest for unknown reasons. The sample table holds about 55,000 clones, of which roughly 84% were seen once. The top ten clonotypes cover around 4.6% of the sample. Patients with a history of autoimmune disease or receiving systemic immunosuppression were excluded from the trial. Peripheral blood for TCR sequencing was drawn from every dose cohort at baseline, at cycle 4 day 1 and at cycle 7 day 1. The samples were drawn from a first-in-human, open-label, multicenter phase I dose-escalation trial of ivuxolimab. Adults with locally advanced or metastatic melanoma, renal cell, hepatocellular, or head and neck squamous cell carcinoma were enrolled in the trial. CD4+ and CD8+ T cells were sorted separately from peripheral blood before TCR sequencing.

This receptor was obtained from an adult with an advanced solid tumor such as melanoma, head and neck, liver or kidney cancer. Material: CD4+ or CD8+ T cells sorted from blood, obtained in a trial of the OX40 agonist ivuxolimab.

Read as DNA, the sequence is TGCGCCAGCAGCGGCGTGGCGCGGGAGGTCGGAGAGACCCAGTACTTC. This codes for CASSGVAREVGETQYF. This sequence uses TRBV5-1 and TRBJ2-5; 8 junctional bases match TRBD2. The germline V gene gives CDR1 as SGHRS and CDR2 as YFSETQ. The V end gives up 4 bases and the J end 4 bases, leaving 12 bases in the junction not matched to a gene. The cysteine opens and the phenylalanine closes a CDR3 of 16 amino acids. Only the CDR3 region is kept as DNA, spanning 48 bases read in frame from base 1.